Sequencing of this TCR beta chain was carried out in a study of vaccination and CD4 T cells after COVID-19. Study in general: The makeup of the convalescents was six males and four females, two of them Hispanic.

This clonotype is labeled large. Its antigen is as yet unknown. Noted treatment: roughly 10-day PBMC culture with coronavirus spike peptide pools or control peptides (ViraFEST assay). The Oncomine TCR Beta short-read assay was what sequenced the DNA obtained from cultured CD4+ T cells. TCRdb used MiXCR to reprocess the PCR reads, holding one entry per CDR3 protein. The profile shows roughly 7,200 distinct CDR3 sequences, less than 30% of them singletons. This specimen consisted of CD4+ T cells from blood, cultured in vitro, obtained after SARS-CoV-2 vaccination. This receptor was identified in a human donor who had recovered from COVID-19.

CDR3 in amino acids: CSVPRGGSSYEQYF. CDR3 DNA: TGCAGTGTACCCCGCGGGGGGAGCTCCTACGAGCAGTACTTC. The J gene is TRBJ2-7, the V gene TRBV20-1, with TRBD2 matching over 8 bases. The CDR3 contains 14 residues. Germline V gene lookup returns CDR1 DFQATT and CDR2 SNEGSKA (reference sequence). V lost 7 bases to trimming and J lost 0 bases; unmatched junction nucleotides: 8.